This passage covers 29 T cell receptor beta chains from one sample sequenced in a study of graft-versus-host responses after intestinal transplantation. Their antigens are not known. Assay: immunoSEQ multiplex PCR; the TCRdb copy retains only in-frame clones and omits some. Of around 24,000 clones listed, roughly four fifths are singletons. Sequencing was performed on unstimulated CD8+ T cells sorted from spleen or lymph node cells, taken before transplant. All receptors come from a human donor who was the organ donor for an intestinal transplant.

The chain combines TRBV10-2 with TRBJ1-5, with D hard to call. The germline V gene has CDR1 WSHSY and CDR2 SAAADI. V was cut by 8 bases and J by 1 base, with 6 bases left in between. The length of the CDR3 is 12 residues. The CDR3 reads CASPYSNQPQHF. The CDR3 coding sequence is TGCGCCAGCCCCTACAGCAATCAGCCCCAGCATTTT.

The V gene is TRBV2, the J gene TRBJ1-1; perhaps TRBD1 as D (5 bases). Germline CDR1 and CDR2: SNHLY and FYNNEI. Trimming pared 5 bases from V and 8 bases from J, leaving 18 bases between. CDR3 length: 14 amino acids. DNA for the CDR3: TGTGCCAGCAGTCCCCGCGGGGACCACGGGGAAGCTTTCTTT. Its translation is CASSPRGDHGEAFF.

The rearrangement uses TRBV15 and TRBJ1-6; D is perhaps TRBD1 (5 bases). Trimming shortened V by 0 bases and J by 10 bases, and 10 bases separated the two germline ends. The CDR3 loop spans 14 amino acids. Germline values: CDR1 LNHNV, CDR2 YYDKDF (reference sequence). The CDR3 spells CATSRDRVGSPLHF. The CDR3 DNA is TGTGCCACCAGCAGAGACAGGGTAGGGTCACCCCTCCACTTT. Drawing the rest from reference TRBV15 and TRBJ1-6, the complete variable domain is DAMVIQNPRYQVTQFGKPVTLSCSQTLNHNVMYWYQQKSSQAPKLLFHYYDKDFNNEADTPDNFQSRRPNTSFCFLDIRSPGLGDTAMYLCATSRDRVGSPLHFGNGTRLTVT.

This sequence joins TRBV30 and TRBJ1-2; D gene uncertain. Germline V gene data show CDR1 as GTSNPN and CDR2 as SVGIG (reference sequence). With 1 base removed from V and 4 bases from J, the gap between germline ends came to 10 bases. The CDR3 covers 13 residues. The CDR3, as DNA: TGTGCCTGGAGTGAGACCGTTACCTATGGCTACACCTTC. It yields the protein CAWSETVTYGYTF.

About this clone itself: Other DNA sequences within the sample encode an identical CDR3. The rearrangement joins TRBV19 to TRBJ1-2; D not resolved. This CDR3 has 15 residues. Trimming removed 3 bases at V and 4 bases at J, with 15 bases between. Germline lookup yields CDR1 LNHDA and CDR2 SQIVND (reference sequence). The CDR3 protein is CASSMLSFSGYGYTF. CDR3 in DNA: TGTGCCAGTAGTATGCTGAGCTTCTCGGGCTATGGCTACACCTTC.

The chain links TRBV19 to TRBJ2-5; the D gene is possibly TRBD1 (6 bases). Trimming took 3 bases from V and 5 from J, leaving 22 bases between them. The CDR3 is made up of 17 amino acids. Looked up from germline, CDR1 is LNHDA and CDR2 is SQIVND (reference sequence). The CDR3 DNA reads as TGTGCCAGTAGTATCCCACCACTTAACAGGGTTCCGGAGACCCAGTACTTC. Protein sequence: CASSIPPLNRVPETQYF.

The rearrangement joins TRBV27 to TRBJ1-5; D gene unclear. With 7 bases removed from V and 6 bases from J, the gap between germline ends came to 19 bases. The CDR3 sequence is 15 residues long. CDR1 and CDR2 from the germline V gene are MNHEY and SMNVEV (reference sequence). The CDR3, as DNA: TGTGCCAGCACCCCGGGCGGAGGGTTTATTCAGCCCCAGCATTTT. Translation: CASTPGGGFIQPQHF.

This clone was detected only a few times. V and J are TRBV5-8 and TRBJ1-2, with D perhaps TRBD1 (6 bases). The germline gives CDR1 SGHTS, CDR2 YDEGEE. V gave up 3 bases and J gave up 3 bases, with 21 bases separating them. This CDR3 has 17 residues. The CDR3 DNA follows: TGTGCCAGCAGCTCCGTAATTGGGGACACTCCCCACTATGGCTACACCTTC. Protein: CASSSVIGDTPHYGYTF.

The J gene is TRBJ1-4, the V gene TRBV29-1, with no clear D. Germline V gives CDR1 SQVTM, CDR2 ANQGSEA. V was pared by 6 bases and J by 7 bases, with 9 bases between. This CDR3 has 11 residues. The DNA for the CDR3 is TGCAGCGTCCTGGCAGGTGAAAAACTGTTTTTT. Protein: CSVLAGEKLFF.

The chain has TRBV10-3 and TRBJ2-2; 13 nucleotides line up with TRBD2. Germline assignment: CDR1 ENHRY and CDR2 SYGVKD. The CDR3 extends over 18 amino acids. J gave up 2 bases and V 4 bases, and 7 bases lay outside the gene matches. The CDR3 nucleotides are TGTGCCATCAGTGCACGAACTAGCGGGGGGGCCAACACCGGGGAGCTGTTTTTT. It specifies CAISARTSGGANTGELFF.

Only one count was recorded for this clone. This chain links TRBV5-1 with TRBJ2-3; possibly TRBD2 for D (6 bases). Trimming left V 4 bases short and J 2 bases short, with 20 bases between. The CDR3 sequence is 17 residues long. The germline CDR1 and CDR2 sequences are SGHRS and YFSETQ. The CDR3: CASSHGPLLALTDTQYF. DNA for the CDR3: TGCGCCAGCAGCCACGGCCCCCTTCTAGCGCTCACAGATACGCAGTATTTT.

The V and J genes are TRBV6-5 and TRBJ2-7; 8 bases are a match to TRBD2. Germline assignment: CDR1 MNHEY and CDR2 SVGAGI. The CDR3 contains 15 residues. The V and J ends lost 4 bases and 5 bases, in that order; junction bases with no gene match: 10. Here the CDR3 reads CASSSEGLGFDEQYF. CDR3 sequence (DNA): TGTGCCAGCAGTTCGGAGGGACTAGGGTTCGACGAGCAGTACTTC.

The chain employs TRBV6-1 and TRBJ2-5, with TRBD2 matching over 8 bases. Per the germline V gene, CDR1 is MNHNS and CDR2 is SASEGT. V lost 4 bases and J lost 2; bases outside the gene matches: 12. This CDR3 has 17 amino acids. CDR3 sequence (DNA): TGTGCCAGCAGTGCGGGTCCGCTAGCGGGTATTCAAGAGACCCAGTACTTC. Amino acid sequence: CASSAGPLAGIQETQYF.

The chain couples TRBV7-9 to TRBJ1-4; maybe TRBD1 (6 bases). This CDR3 region has 14 residues. CDR1 and CDR2 (germline): SEHNR, FQNEAQ (reference sequence). Deletions cut 5 bases from V and 6 bases from J, with 13 bases between. In DNA, the CDR3 is TGTGCCAGCAGCCAGGGGCAGAACCATGAAAAACTGTTTTTT. Protein product: CASSQGQNHEKLFF.

The chain links TRBV7-6 to TRBJ2-7; 7 nucleotides match TRBD2. This CDR3 region has 15 residues. V shed 4 bases, J shed 1 base, and the junction held 7 bases outside the gene matches. Germline CDR1 SGHVS, CDR2 FNYEAQ. CDR3 nucleotides: TGTGCCAGCAGCTCCTCGGGGGGTTATTCCTACGAGCAGTACTTC. This translates into CASSSSGGYSYEQYF.

The J gene is TRBJ1-1, the V gene TRBV19, with unresolved D. The CDR3 contains 14 residues. Germline lookup yields CDR1 LNHDA and CDR2 SQIVND (reference sequence). Trimming cost V 4 bases and J 0 bases, with 9 bases left between them. DNA of the CDR3: TGTGCCAGTAGTAGCCTCCAGCTGAACACTGAAGCTTTCTTT. Translating gives CASSSLQLNTEAFF.

The rearrangement links TRBV6-5 to TRBJ2-3; the D call may be TRBD1 or TRBD2 (6 bases each). Trimming cost V 2 bases and J 2 bases, with 14 bases left between them. This CDR3 spans 16 amino acids. Germline V gene lookup returns CDR1 MNHEY and CDR2 SVGAGI. The CDR3 loop is CASSYNAGHSTDTQYF. The CDR3 DNA reads TGTGCCAGCAGTTACAACGCGGGACACTCCACAGATACGCAGTATTTT.

The V call is TRBV7-2, the J call TRBJ2-7; D is uncertain. The V end lost 2 bases, the J end lost 1 base, and 6 bases lay between the germline ends. The length of the CDR3 is 13 residues. Germline V gene sequence: CDR1 SGHTA, CDR2 FQGNSA. The CDR3 coding sequence is TGTGCCAGCAGCTTACCAGGATCCTACGAGCAGTACTTC. Protein: CASSLPGSYEQYF.

CDR3 sequence (DNA): TGTGCCAGTAGTCCCGGACTAGGGGCTGCGTATGAGCAGTTCTTC. Protein product: CASSPGLGAAYEQFF. V and J are TRBV19 and TRBJ2-1; 7 bases fit TRBD2. The ends lost 5 bases at V and 8 bases at J; junction bases unmatched: 12. Germline assignment: CDR1 LNHDA and CDR2 SQIVND (reference sequence). The length of the CDR3 is 15 residues. Filled out from reference TRBV19 and TRBJ2-1, the complete variable domain reads DGGITQSPKYLFRKEGQNVTLSCEQNLNHDAMYWYRQDPGQGLRLIYYSQIVNDFQKGDIAEGYSVSREKKESFPLTVTSAQKNPTAFYLCASSPGLGAAYEQFFGPGTRLTVL.

The V call is TRBV7-9, the J call TRBJ2-7; 7 bases are a match to TRBD2. The CDR3 spans 14 residues. CDR1 is SEHNR and CDR2 is FQNEAQ in the germline V gene (reference sequence). V shed 0 bases and J 2 bases; nucleotides not matched to a gene: 1. CDR3 bases: TGTGCCAGCAGCTTAGCCAGCGGGGCCTACGAGCAGTACTTC. It specifies CASSLASGAYEQYF.

The genes are TRBV9 and TRBJ1-2; 8 nucleotides agree with TRBD1. Trimming at V came to 3 bases and at J to 4 bases, leaving 8 bases not matched to a gene. The CDR3 sequence is 15 residues long. Germline V gene data show CDR1 as SGDLS and CDR2 as YYNGEE. The CDR3 loop is CASSGAGTGPYGYTF. The CDR3 nucleotides are TGTGCCAGCAGCGGAGCCGGGACAGGACCCTATGGCTACACCTTC.

The rearrangement links TRBV5-1 to TRBJ2-2, with 7 bases lining up with TRBD1. V dropped 4 bases and J dropped 3; count of bases not matched to a gene: 6. CDR3 size: 15 residues. From germline, CDR1 is SGHRS and CDR2 YFSETQ. DNA of the CDR3: TGCGCCAGCAGCGGAACAGGGGAACACACCGGGGAGCTGTTTTTT. Its translation is CASSGTGEHTGELFF.

This clone was seen only once. The genes are TRBV4-1 and TRBJ1-6, with D perhaps TRBD1 (6 bases). The CDR3 contains 15 residues. Trimming took 1 base from V and 5 from J, leaving 9 bases between them. The germline V gene has CDR1 MGHRA and CDR2 YSYEKL. The CDR3 nucleotides are TGCGCCAGCAGCCAAGTGACAGGTGATAATTCACCCCTCCACTTT. It translates to CASSQVTGDNSPLHF.

In regard to this clone: Different DNA sequences within this sample yield the same CDR3. The chain carries TRBV5-1 and TRBJ2-1; TRBD2 aligns across 15 bases. The CDR3 contains 15 residues. The ends lost 4 bases at V and 5 bases at J; junction bases unmatched: 1. Germline CDR1 reads SGHRS; CDR2 reads YFSETQ. The CDR3 sequence is CASSGTSGGHNEQFF. The CDR3 bases are TGCGCCAGCAGCGGGACTAGCGGGGGGCACAATGAGCAGTTCTTC. Full variable domain (rest looked up from reference TRBV5-1 and TRBJ2-1): KAGVTQTPRYLIKTRGQQVTLSCSPISGHRSVSWYQQTPGQGLQFLFEYFSETQRNKGNFPGRFSGRQFSNSRSEMNVSTLELGDSALYLCASSGTSGGHNEQFFGPGTRLTVL.

On this clone: One junction end disagrees with the germline gene, perhaps due to a read error. This chain links TRBV4-1 with TRBJ1-3; no clear D gene. Germline CDR1 reads MGHRA; CDR2 reads YSYEKL. This CDR3 spans 16 amino acids. CDR3 DNA sequence: TGCGCCAGCAGCCAAGTACGTTCGGGGTCTGGAAACACCGTATATTTT. Translated, it gives CASSQVRSGSGNTVYF.

The rearrangement joins TRBV6-1 to TRBJ2-7, with 7 bases lining up with TRBD2. The CDR3 length is 13 residues. The germline V gene encodes CDR1 MNHNS and CDR2 SASEGT. V trimming: 8 bases; J trimming: 3 bases; junction bases outside the gene matches: 7. Here the CDR3 reads CASFPGGLYEQYF. The CDR3 coding sequence is TGTGCCAGCTTCCCGGGGGGACTCTACGAGCAGTACTTC.

The chain joins TRBV2 to TRBJ1-2; 8 bases are shared with TRBD1. V shed 11 bases, J shed 4 bases, and the junction held 12 bases outside the gene matches. There are 14 residues in the CDR3. Germline V lookup: CDR1 SNHLY, CDR2 FYNNEI. In nucleotides, the CDR3 is TGTGCCCGTCTGATGGACAGGGCACCCTATGGCTACACCTTC. This translates into CARLMDRAPYGYTF.

J is TRBJ1-3 and V is TRBV21-1. TRBV21-1 is reported as a pseudogene. CDR3 length: 17 residues. CDR3 sequence (DNA): TGTGCCAGCAGAACCACTTTGCTACAACACGCACGAAACACCATATATTTT. Amino acid sequence: CASRTTLLQHARNTIYF.

The genes are TRBV7-9 and TRBJ2-7; D ambiguous. The V and J ends lost 1 base and 5 bases respectively, with 6 bases between them. Germline V gene lookup returns CDR1 SEHNR and CDR2 FQNEAQ (reference sequence). The CDR3 runs 12 residues. The CDR3 region is CASSLVHDEQYF. DNA of the CDR3: TGTGCCAGCAGCTTAGTTCATGACGAGCAGTACTTC.